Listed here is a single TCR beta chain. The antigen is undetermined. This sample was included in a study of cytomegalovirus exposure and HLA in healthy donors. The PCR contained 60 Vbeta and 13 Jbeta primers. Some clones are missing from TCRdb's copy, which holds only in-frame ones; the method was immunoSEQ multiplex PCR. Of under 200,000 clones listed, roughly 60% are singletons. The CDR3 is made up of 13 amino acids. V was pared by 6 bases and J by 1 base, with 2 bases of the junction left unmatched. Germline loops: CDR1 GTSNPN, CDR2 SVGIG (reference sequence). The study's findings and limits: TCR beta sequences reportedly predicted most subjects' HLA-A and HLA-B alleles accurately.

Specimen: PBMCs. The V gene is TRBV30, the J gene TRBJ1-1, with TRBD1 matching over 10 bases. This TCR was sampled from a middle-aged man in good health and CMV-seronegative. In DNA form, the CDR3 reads TGTGCCTGCAGACAGGGGGCGAACACTGAAGCTTTCTTT. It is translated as CACRQGANTEAFF.